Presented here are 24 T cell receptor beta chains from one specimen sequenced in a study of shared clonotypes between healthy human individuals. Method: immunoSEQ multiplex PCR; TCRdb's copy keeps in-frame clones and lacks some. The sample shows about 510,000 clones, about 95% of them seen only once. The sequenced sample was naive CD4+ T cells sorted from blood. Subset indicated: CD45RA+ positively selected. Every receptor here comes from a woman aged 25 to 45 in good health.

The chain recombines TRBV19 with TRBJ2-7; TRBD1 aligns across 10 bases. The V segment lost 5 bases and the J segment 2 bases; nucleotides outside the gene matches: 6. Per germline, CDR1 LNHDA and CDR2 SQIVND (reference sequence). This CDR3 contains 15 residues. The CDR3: CASSAGTGATYEQYF. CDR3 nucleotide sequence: TGTGCCAGTAGTGCGGGGACAGGGGCGACCTACGAGCAGTACTTC. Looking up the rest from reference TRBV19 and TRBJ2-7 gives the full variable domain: DGGITQSPKYLFRKEGQNVTLSCEQNLNHDAMYWYRQDPGQGLRLIYYSQIVNDFQKGDIAEGYSVSREKKESFPLTVTSAQKNPTAFYLCASSAGTGATYEQYFGPGTRLTVT.

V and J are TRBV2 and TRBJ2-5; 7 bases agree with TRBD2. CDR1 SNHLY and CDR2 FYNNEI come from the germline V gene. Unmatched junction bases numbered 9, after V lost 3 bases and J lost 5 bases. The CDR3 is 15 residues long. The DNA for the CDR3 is TGTGCCAGCAGTGATGCCCAGCGGGATTTCGAGACCCAGTACTTC. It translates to CASSDAQRDFETQYF.

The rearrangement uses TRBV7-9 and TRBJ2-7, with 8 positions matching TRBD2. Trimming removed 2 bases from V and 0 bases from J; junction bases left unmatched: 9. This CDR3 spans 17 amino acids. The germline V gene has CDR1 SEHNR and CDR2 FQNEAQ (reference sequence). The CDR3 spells CASSLQDSGISSYEQYF. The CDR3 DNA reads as TGTGCCAGCAGCTTACAAGATAGCGGGATTAGCTCCTACGAGCAGTACTTC.

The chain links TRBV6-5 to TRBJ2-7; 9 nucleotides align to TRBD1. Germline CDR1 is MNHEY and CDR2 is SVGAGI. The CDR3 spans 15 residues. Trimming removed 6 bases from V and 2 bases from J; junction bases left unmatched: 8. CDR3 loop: CASRPRDRATYEQYF. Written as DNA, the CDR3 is TGTGCCAGCAGGCCCCGGGACAGGGCAACCTACGAGCAGTACTTC.

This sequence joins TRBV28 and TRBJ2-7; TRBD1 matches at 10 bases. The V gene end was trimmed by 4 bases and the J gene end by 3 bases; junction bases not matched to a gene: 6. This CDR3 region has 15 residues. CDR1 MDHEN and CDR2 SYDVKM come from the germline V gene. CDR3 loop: CASSSSGTGDYEQYF. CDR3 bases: TGTGCCAGCAGTTCCTCCGGGACAGGGGACTACGAGCAGTACTTC.

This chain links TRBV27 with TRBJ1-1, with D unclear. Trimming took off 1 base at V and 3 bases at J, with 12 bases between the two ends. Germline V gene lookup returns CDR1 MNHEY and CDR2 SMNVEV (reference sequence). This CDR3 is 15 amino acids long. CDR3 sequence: CASSLLPAWDTEAFF. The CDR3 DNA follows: TGTGCCAGCAGTTTATTACCGGCCTGGGACACTGAAGCTTTCTTT.

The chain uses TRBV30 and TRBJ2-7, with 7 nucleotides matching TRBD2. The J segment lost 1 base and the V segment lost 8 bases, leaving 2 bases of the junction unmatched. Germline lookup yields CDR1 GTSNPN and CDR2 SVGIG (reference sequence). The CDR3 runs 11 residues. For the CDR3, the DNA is TGTGCCGGCGGGAGTTCCTACGAGCAGTACTTC. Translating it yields CAGGSSYEQYF.

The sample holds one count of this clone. CDR3 nucleotide sequence: TGTGCCAGCACCCAAGGGGGGGCCTCTGACTCTGGAAACACCATATATTTT. Protein product: CASTQGGASDSGNTIYF. The chain has TRBV9 and TRBJ1-3, with D perhaps matching TRBD1 (6 bases). The V gene lost 6 bases and the J gene lost 0 bases, with 19 bases spanning the gap. The germline V gene encodes CDR1 SGDLS and CDR2 YYNGEE. CDR3 length: 17 amino acids.

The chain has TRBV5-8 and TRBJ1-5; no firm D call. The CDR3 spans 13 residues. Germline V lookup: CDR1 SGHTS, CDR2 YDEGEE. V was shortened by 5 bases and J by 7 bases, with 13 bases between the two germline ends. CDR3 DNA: TGTGCCAGCAGTTTTATGATCCCCCAGCCCCAGCATTTT. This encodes CASSFMIPQPQHF.

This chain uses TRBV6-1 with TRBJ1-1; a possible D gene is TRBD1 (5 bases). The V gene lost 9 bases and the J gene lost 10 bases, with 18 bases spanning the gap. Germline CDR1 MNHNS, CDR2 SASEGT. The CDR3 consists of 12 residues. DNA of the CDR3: TGTGCCAGTGGTAAAGGGGTTGGTGGAGCTTTCTTT. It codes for CASGKGVGGAFF.

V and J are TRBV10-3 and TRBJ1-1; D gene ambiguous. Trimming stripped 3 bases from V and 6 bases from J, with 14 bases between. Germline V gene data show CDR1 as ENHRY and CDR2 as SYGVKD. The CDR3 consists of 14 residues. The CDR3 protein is CAISEDGLAPEAFF. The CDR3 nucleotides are TGTGCCATCAGTGAAGACGGCCTCGCCCCTGAAGCTTTCTTT.

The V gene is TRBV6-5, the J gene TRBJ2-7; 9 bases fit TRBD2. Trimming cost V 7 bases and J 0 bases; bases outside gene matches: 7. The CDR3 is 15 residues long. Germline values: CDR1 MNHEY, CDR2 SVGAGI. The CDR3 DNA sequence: TGTGCCAGCAACGCGGGAGGGGCGAGCTCCTACGAGCAGTACTTC. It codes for CASNAGGASSYEQYF.

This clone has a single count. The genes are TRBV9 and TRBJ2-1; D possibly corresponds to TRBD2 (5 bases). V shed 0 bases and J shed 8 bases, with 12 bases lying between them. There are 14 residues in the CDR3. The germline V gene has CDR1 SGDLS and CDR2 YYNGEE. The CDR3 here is CASSVEAWEHEQFF. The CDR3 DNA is TGTGCCAGCAGCGTAGAGGCCTGGGAGCATGAGCAGTTCTTC.

CDR3 residues: CASSRDLSYEQYF. DNA for the CDR3: TGTGCCAGCAGCAGGGACCTGTCCTACGAGCAGTACTTC. This sequence joins TRBV6-6 and TRBJ2-7; D possibly uses TRBD1 or TRBD2 (5 bases each). The CDR3 totals 13 residues. V was cut by 6 bases and J by 1 base, with 10 bases left in between. Per the germline V gene, CDR1 is MNHNY and CDR2 is SVGAGI (reference sequence).

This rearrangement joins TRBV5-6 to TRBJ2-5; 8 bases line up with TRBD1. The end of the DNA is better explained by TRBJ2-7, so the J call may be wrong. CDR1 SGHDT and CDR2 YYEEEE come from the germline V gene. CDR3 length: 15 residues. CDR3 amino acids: CASSWQGTGSYEQYF. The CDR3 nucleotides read TGTGCCAGCAGCTGGCAGGGGACAGGATCCTACGAGCAGTACTTC.

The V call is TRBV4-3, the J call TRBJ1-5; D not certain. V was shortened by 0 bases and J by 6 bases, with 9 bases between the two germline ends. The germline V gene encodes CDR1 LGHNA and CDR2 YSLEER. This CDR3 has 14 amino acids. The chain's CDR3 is CASSQDPSSQPQHF. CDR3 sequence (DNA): TGCGCCAGCAGCCAAGACCCCTCCAGTCAGCCCCAGCATTTT.

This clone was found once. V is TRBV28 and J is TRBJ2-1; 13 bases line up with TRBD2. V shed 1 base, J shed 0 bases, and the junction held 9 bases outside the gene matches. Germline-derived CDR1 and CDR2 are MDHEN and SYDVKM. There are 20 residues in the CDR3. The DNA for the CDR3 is TGTGCCAGCAGTTTATTGGGACTAGCGGGATCTTCGGGCTCCTACAATGAGCAGTTCTTC. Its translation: CASSLLGLAGSSGSYNEQFF.

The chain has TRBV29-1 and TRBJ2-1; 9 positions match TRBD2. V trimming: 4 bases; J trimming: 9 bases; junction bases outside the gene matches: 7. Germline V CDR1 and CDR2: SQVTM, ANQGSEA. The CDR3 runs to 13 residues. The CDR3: CSVGASGMIEQFF. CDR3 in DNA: TGCAGCGTTGGAGCTAGCGGGATGATTGAGCAGTTCTTC.

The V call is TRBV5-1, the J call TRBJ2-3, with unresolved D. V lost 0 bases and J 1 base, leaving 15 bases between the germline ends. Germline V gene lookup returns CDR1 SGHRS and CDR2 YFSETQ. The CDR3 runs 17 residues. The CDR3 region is CASSLAPPGAGTDTQYF. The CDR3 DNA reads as TGCGCCAGCAGCTTGGCCCCGCCAGGTGCTGGCACAGATACGCAGTATTTT. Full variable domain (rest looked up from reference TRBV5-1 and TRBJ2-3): KAGVTQTPRYLIKTRGQQVTLSCSPISGHRSVSWYQQTPGQGLQFLFEYFSETQRNKGNFPGRFSGRQFSNSRSEMNVSTLELGDSALYLCASSLAPPGAGTDTQYFGPGTRLTVL.

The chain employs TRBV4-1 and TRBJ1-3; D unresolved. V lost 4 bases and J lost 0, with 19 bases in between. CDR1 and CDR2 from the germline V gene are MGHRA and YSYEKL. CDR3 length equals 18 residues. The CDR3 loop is CASSRGLARLSSGNTIYF. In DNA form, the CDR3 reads TGCGCCAGCAGCCGCGGTCTGGCTCGCCTCAGCTCTGGAAACACCATATATTTT.

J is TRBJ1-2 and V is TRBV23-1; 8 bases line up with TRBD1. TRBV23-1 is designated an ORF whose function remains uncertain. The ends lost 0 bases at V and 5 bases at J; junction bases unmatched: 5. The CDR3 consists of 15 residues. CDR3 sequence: CASSQSRDRLYGYTF. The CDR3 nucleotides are TGCGCCAGCAGTCAATCACGGGACAGGCTATATGGCTACACCTTC.

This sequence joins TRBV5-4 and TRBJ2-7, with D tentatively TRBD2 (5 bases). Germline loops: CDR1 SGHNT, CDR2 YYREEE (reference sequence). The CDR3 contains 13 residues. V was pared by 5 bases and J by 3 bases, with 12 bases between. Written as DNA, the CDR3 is TGTGCCAGCAGGAAATCTACTAGCTACGAGCAGTACTTC. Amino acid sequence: CASRKSTSYEQYF.

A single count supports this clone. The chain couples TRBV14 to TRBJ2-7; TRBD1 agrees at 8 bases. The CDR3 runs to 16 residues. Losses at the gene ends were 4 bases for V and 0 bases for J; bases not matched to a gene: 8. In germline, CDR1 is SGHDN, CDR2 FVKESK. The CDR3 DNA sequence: TGTGCCAGCAGCCTTCAGGGGGCCCCATTCTCCTACGAGCAGTACTTC. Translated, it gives CASSLQGAPFSYEQYF.

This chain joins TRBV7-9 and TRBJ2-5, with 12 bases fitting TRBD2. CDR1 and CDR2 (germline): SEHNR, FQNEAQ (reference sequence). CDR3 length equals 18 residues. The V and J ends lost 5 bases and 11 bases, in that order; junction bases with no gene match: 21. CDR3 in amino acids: CASSPPLAGGRTLGGQYF. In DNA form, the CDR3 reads TGTGCCAGCAGCCCACCACTAGCGGGAGGAAGGACTCTTGGTGGGCAGTACTTC.